The next 13 T cell receptor beta chains were all read from a single sample in a study of OX40 agonist ivuxolimab in advanced cancers. Only in-frame clones appear in the TCRdb table, and some are missing; sequencing was by immunoSEQ multiplex PCR. This sample has roughly 70,000 clones, with 70% to 90% found just once. The sequencing used CD4+ or CD8+ T cells sorted from blood, collected in a trial of the OX40 agonist ivuxolimab. The receptors here all came from an adult with an advanced solid tumor such as melanoma, head and neck, liver or kidney cancer.

The rearrangement joins TRBV7-9 to TRBJ2-5, with D possibly matching TRBD2 (5 bases). The germline gives CDR1 SEHNR, CDR2 FQNEAQ (reference sequence). V gave up 8 bases and J gave up 7 bases, with 14 bases separating them. CDR3 length equals 12 residues. The CDR3 sequence: CASEGTVGTQYF. In DNA, the CDR3 is TGTGCCAGCGAGGGAACGGTGGGGACCCAGTACTTC.

This rearrangement joins TRBV10-2 to TRBJ2-1; D ambiguous. The germline V gene encodes CDR1 WSHSY and CDR2 SAAADI. The CDR3 covers 15 residues. V lost 6 bases and J lost 2, with 14 bases in between. CDR3 DNA sequence: TGCGCCAGCAGGAGGCAGGCAAGCCCCTACAATGAGCAGTTCTTC. Its protein is CASRRQASPYNEQFF.

V usage is TRBV27 and J usage is TRBJ2-5; the D call may be TRBD1 or TRBD2 (5 bases each). The CDR3 length is 16 residues. Per the germline V gene, CDR1 is MNHEY and CDR2 is SMNVEV (reference sequence). Trimming took off 5 bases at V and 4 bases at J, with 20 bases between the two ends. The CDR3 loop reads CASSLNPGRAIETQYF. CDR3 sequence (DNA): TGTGCCAGCAGTCTTAATCCGGGACGAGCAATAGAGACCCAGTACTTC.

The J gene is TRBJ1-2, the V gene TRBV6-1; 12 bases agree with TRBD1. This CDR3 is built from 19 residues. J was trimmed by 4 bases and V by 4 bases; bases with no gene match: 16. The germline V gene has CDR1 MNHNS and CDR2 SASEGT. CDR3 protein: CASSVLMSGQGAVGYGYTF. CDR3 coding DNA: TGTGCCAGCAGTGTACTTATGTCGGGACAGGGGGCAGTAGGCTATGGCTACACCTTC.

The chain recombines TRBV21-1 with TRBJ1-4. TRBV21-1 is deemed a pseudogene. This CDR3 comprises 13 residues. The CDR3 nucleotides are TGTGCCAGCACCAAAGCTGGGGAGGCAAAACTGTTTTTT. Translation: CASTKAGEAKLFF.

The V and J genes are TRBV7-2 and TRBJ1-1; D gene ambiguous. The CDR3 contains 16 residues. Germline lookup yields CDR1 SGHTA and CDR2 FQGNSA. Trimming cost V 2 bases and J 0 bases, with 13 bases left between them. The DNA for the CDR3 is TGTGCCAGCAGCTTAAGGGATCTTGGAATGAACACTGAAGCTTTCTTT. Translation: CASSLRDLGMNTEAFF.

The chain recombines TRBV5-1 with TRBJ1-4; 9 nucleotides match TRBD1. The CDR3 loop spans 14 amino acids. CDR1 is SGHRS and CDR2 is YFSETQ in the germline V gene. The V gene end was trimmed by 4 bases and the J gene end by 10 bases; junction bases not matched to a gene: 8. CDR3 sequence: CASSPTPTGGKLFF. The CDR3 coding sequence is TGCGCCAGCAGCCCCACCCCGACAGGGGGAAAACTGTTTTTT.

The genes are TRBV2 and TRBJ2-3; 10 nucleotides line up with TRBD2. The trim removed 5 bases at V and 1 base at J, leaving 3 bases unmatched. Germline CDR1 SNHLY, CDR2 FYNNEI. CDR3 length equals 15 residues. The chain's CDR3 is CASSPLAGGTDTQYF. As DNA, the CDR3 is TGTGCCAGCAGTCCTCTAGCGGGAGGCACAGATACGCAGTATTTT.

The J gene is TRBJ1-2, the V gene TRBV30; 7 bases map to TRBD1. The trim removed 2 bases at V and 8 bases at J, leaving 8 bases unmatched. Germline V CDR1 and CDR2: GTSNPN, SVGIG (reference sequence). The CDR3 covers 13 residues. The CDR3 coding sequence is TGTGCCTGGAGTTATCAAGGGGGCTTAGGCTACACCTTC. It specifies CAWSYQGGLGYTF.

This clone showed up just once. The V call is TRBV9, the J call TRBJ2-7; 9 bases are shared with TRBD1. V shed 2 bases and J 3 bases; nucleotides not matched to a gene: 6. CDR1 and CDR2 from the germline V gene are SGDLS and YYNGEE. The CDR3 runs to 15 residues. The DNA for the CDR3 is TGTGCCAGCAGCGTCCTTAGGGACAGGGACTACGAGCAGTACTTC. This encodes CASSVLRDRDYEQYF.

A single count supports this clone. This sequence joins TRBV29-1 and TRBJ1-5, with D maybe TRBD1 (6 bases). The CDR3 covers 14 residues. Trimming stripped 3 bases from V and 5 bases from J, with 14 bases between. The V gene's germline CDR1 is SQVTM and CDR2 ANQGSEA. The CDR3 nucleotides read TGCAGCGTTGAGTTCGCTGGGGGCCATCAGCCCCAGCATTTT. Translation: CSVEFAGGHQPQHF.

The chain links TRBV19 to TRBJ2-1; 8 bases map to TRBD2. The CDR3 is 15 amino acids. Germline-derived CDR1 and CDR2 are LNHDA and SQIVND (reference sequence). Trimming at V came to 3 bases and at J to 5 bases, leaving 6 bases not matched to a gene. The CDR3 region is CASSMNAGGDNEQFF. In nucleotides, the CDR3 is TGTGCCAGTAGTATGAATGCGGGAGGAGACAATGAGCAGTTCTTC.

In this sample, this clone turned up once. The chain couples TRBV9 to TRBJ1-2, with 7 bases identical to TRBD1. Germline V gene data show CDR1 as SGDLS and CDR2 as YYNGEE. V shed 0 bases and J 8 bases; nucleotides not matched to a gene: 4. The CDR3 sequence is 13 residues long. The CDR3: CASSVGQGYGYTF. The CDR3 DNA is TGTGCCAGCAGCGTAGGACAGGGCTACGGCTACACCTTC.